These 25 T cell receptor beta chains were all obtained from the same sample, sequenced in a study of blood T cell repertoires in COVID-19. Sequencing used immunoSEQ multiplex PCR; TCRdb keeps in-frame clones, though not all of them. Among some 100,000 clones listed, approximately 89% were seen once. The specimen was peripheral blood. The receptor set was obtained from a woman aged 30 to 39 with acute or convalescent COVID-19.

The chain is built from TRBV19 and TRBJ1-5; D remains ambiguous. CDR1 is LNHDA and CDR2 is SQIVND in the germline V gene (reference sequence). V was pared by 2 bases and J by 0 bases, with 8 bases between. The CDR3 extends over 15 amino acids. CDR3 loop: CASSIYTFSNQPQHF. DNA of the CDR3: TGTGCCAGTAGTATATACACATTTAGCAATCAGCCCCAGCATTTT.

The genes are TRBV2 and TRBJ1-2; 7 nucleotides agree with TRBD1. CDR3 length: 13 residues. Germline assignment: CDR1 SNHLY and CDR2 FYNNEI. V dropped 7 bases and J dropped 3; count of bases not matched to a gene: 5. CDR3 loop: CASTAQGDYGYTF. DNA for the CDR3: TGTGCCAGCACGGCCCAGGGGGACTATGGCTACACCTTC.

V and J are TRBV30 and TRBJ1-1, with D unclear. The CDR3 has 12 residues. V gave up 5 bases and J gave up 0 bases, with 7 bases separating them. Germline values: CDR1 GTSNPN, CDR2 SVGIG (reference sequence). The CDR3 coding sequence is TGTGCCTGGTCTCGCGTGAACACTGAAGCTTTCTTT. It yields the protein CAWSRVNTEAFF.

A few counts support this clone. CDR3: CASSASLNQPQHF. In DNA, the CDR3 is TGTGCCAGCAGTGCCAGTCTCAATCAGCCCCAGCATTTT. The V gene is TRBV2, the J gene TRBJ1-5; no clear D. CDR3 length equals 13 residues. Germline V gene data show CDR1 as SNHLY and CDR2 as FYNNEI. The ends were cut back, 4 bases at V and 3 bases at J, with 7 bases in the middle.

The rearrangement uses TRBV7-9 and TRBJ2-7, with D perhaps TRBD2 (5 bases). Trimming took off 1 base at V and 2 bases at J, with 12 bases between the two ends. CDR1 and CDR2 from the germline V gene are SEHNR and FQNEAQ (reference sequence). CDR3 size: 15 residues. The DNA of the CDR3 is TGTGCCAGCAGCTTAGGAGGGCCCCTGACCTACGAGCAGTACTTC. Translation gives CASSLGGPLTYEQYF. Variable domain in full (rest from reference TRBV7-9 and TRBJ2-7): DTGVSQNPRHKITKRGQNVTFRCDPISEHNRLYWYRQTLGQGPEFLTYFQNEAQLEKSRLLSDRFSAERPKGSFSTLEIQRTEQGDSAMYLCASSLGGPLTYEQYFGPGTRLTVT.

The genes are TRBV5-1 and TRBJ2-6, with D possibly matching TRBD1 (6 bases). The CDR3 loop spans 15 amino acids. The V end lost 3 bases, the J end lost 0 bases, and 7 bases lay between the germline ends. Germline V gene data show CDR1 as SGHRS and CDR2 as YFSETQ. The CDR3 DNA sequence: TGCGCCAGCAGCTGGACAGTCTCTGGGGCCAACGTCCTGACTTTC. Amino acids: CASSWTVSGANVLTF.

CDR3 region: CASSPRTGENNEQFF. As DNA, the CDR3 is TGTGCCAGCAGCCCTCGTACGGGGGAGAACAATGAGCAGTTCTTC. The chain has TRBV11-2 and TRBJ2-1, with D perhaps matching TRBD2 (6 bases). Germline values: CDR1 SGHAT, CDR2 FQNNGV. The length of the CDR3 is 15 residues. V lost 5 bases and J 5 bases, leaving 16 bases between the germline ends.

This clone was seen a few times. V and J are TRBV3-1 (or the pseudogene TRBV3-2) and TRBJ2-7; TRBD1 matches 10 bases. Germline V gives CDR1 LGHDT, CDR2 YNNKEL (reference sequence). Trimming removed 4 bases from V and 7 bases from J; junction bases left unmatched: 7. The CDR3 covers 14 residues. The chain's CDR3 is CASSLGQGDREQYF. The CDR3 nucleotides are TGTGCCAGCAGCCTCGGACAGGGGGATAGGGAGCAGTACTTC.

This chain joins TRBV6-1 and TRBJ1-2; TRBD1 might be the D (5 bases). V was clipped by 3 bases and J by 5 bases, with 19 bases between them. Looked up from germline, CDR1 is MNHNS and CDR2 is SASEGT. This CDR3 spans 16 amino acids. CDR3 sequence reads: CASSEGAGNFDYGYTF. CDR3 sequence (DNA): TGTGCCAGCAGTGAGGGTGCAGGGAATTTTGATTATGGCTACACCTTC.

The rearrangement uses TRBV3-1 (or the pseudogene TRBV3-2) and TRBJ2-7; TRBD2 agrees at 12 bases. The germline V gene has CDR1 LGHDT and CDR2 YNNKEL (reference sequence). The CDR3 loop spans 15 amino acids. V shed 2 bases and J 6 bases; nucleotides not matched to a gene: 5. CDR3 amino acids: CASSQLAGGPSEQYF. CDR3 nucleotides: TGTGCCAGCAGCCAACTAGCGGGGGGGCCCTCCGAGCAGTACTTC.

This clone was observed a handful of times. This rearrangement joins TRBV6-6 to TRBJ1-1; 8 bases match TRBD1. The CDR3 covers 11 residues. J gave up 8 bases and V 8 bases, and 4 bases lay outside the gene matches. CDR1 MNHNY and CDR2 SVGAGI come from the germline V gene (reference sequence). DNA of the CDR3: TGTGCCAGCGGGCGGACAGGGGAAGCTTTCTTT. It encodes CASGRTGEAFF.

This clone has a single count. V and J are TRBV7-3 and TRBJ2-7; 7 bases align to TRBD1. V shed 0 bases, J shed 1 base, and the junction held 3 bases outside the gene matches. Germline loops: CDR1 SGHTA, CDR2 FQGTGA. The length of the CDR3 is 15 residues. CDR3 sequence reads: CASSLTGGLSYEQYF. The DNA of the CDR3 is TGTGCCAGCAGCTTAACAGGGGGCTTGTCCTACGAGCAGTACTTC.

This rearrangement joins TRBV4-1 to TRBJ1-2; maybe TRBD1 (6 bases). The CDR3 totals 15 residues. From germline, CDR1 is MGHRA and CDR2 YSYEKL. Trimming removed 3 bases at V and 3 bases at J, with 14 bases between. Here the CDR3 reads CASSHGQGSYYGYTF. CDR3 DNA sequence: TGCGCCAGCAGCCATGGGCAGGGGTCGTACTATGGCTACACCTTC.

The V and J genes are TRBV2 and TRBJ1-6, with D hard to call. The germline V gene encodes CDR1 SNHLY and CDR2 FYNNEI. The CDR3 extends over 14 amino acids. The V end was cut by 8 bases, the J end by 0 bases, with 8 bases between. DNA for the CDR3: TGTGCCAGCTCGAGGGACTCCTATAATTCACCCCTCCACTTT. Translation: CASSRDSYNSPLHF. Combining the CDR3 with reference TRBV2 and TRBJ1-6 gives the whole variable domain EPEVTQTPSHQVTQMGQEVILRCVPISNHLYFYWYRQILGQKVEFLVSFYNNEISEKSEIFDDQFSVERPDGSNFTLKIRSTKLEDSAMYFCASSRDSYNSPLHFGNGTRLTVT.

This clone showed up just once. The chain combines TRBV5-8 with TRBJ1-2, with 11 positions matching TRBD1. Germline trimming cut 7 bases from V and 5 bases from J; bases unmatched to any gene: 16. The CDR3 loop spans 17 amino acids. The germline gives CDR1 SGHTS, CDR2 YDEGEE. The CDR3 region has the DNA TGTGCCAGCGCCCCGATTCGGACAGGGGGCACGTTATATGGCTACACCTTC. Its translation is CASAPIRTGGTLYGYTF.

The chain uses TRBV2 and TRBJ1-2, with D hard to call. V shed 7 bases and J shed 2 bases, with 11 bases lying between them. The CDR3 runs 13 residues. Germline lookup yields CDR1 SNHLY and CDR2 FYNNEI. The DNA of the CDR3 is TGTGCCAGCACCGCCGCCAGGAACTATGGCTACACCTTC. Residues: CASTAARNYGYTF.

As regards this clone: A junction end diverges from the germline sequence, so it may reflect a read error. CDR3 in amino acids: CASSLLSEGQVITF. The CDR3 DNA follows: TGTGCCAGCAGCTTACTTTCGGAGGGACAGGTGATCACCTTT. The chain employs TRBV7-9 and TRBJ1-6; 8 bases are shared with TRBD1. Germline V gene sequence: CDR1 SEHNR, CDR2 FQNEAQ (reference sequence). The CDR3 length is 14 residues.

The rearrangement links TRBV14 to TRBJ1-4; 9 nucleotides agree with TRBD1. Trimming removed 1 base from V and 7 bases from J; junction bases left unmatched: 4. CDR1 and CDR2 from the germline V gene are SGHDN and FVKESK. The CDR3 runs 15 residues. The CDR3 here is CASSQGTGVREKLFF. CDR3 coding DNA: TGTGCCAGCAGCCAAGGGACAGGGGTTCGTGAAAAACTGTTTTTT.

V and J are TRBV10-3 and TRBJ1-1; unclear D gene. Germline CDR1 and CDR2: ENHRY and SYGVKD. The CDR3 consists of 11 residues. The V gene lost 2 bases and the J gene lost 5 bases, with 3 bases spanning the gap. The CDR3 reads CAISETTEAFF. CDR3 DNA: TGTGCCATCAGTGAGACAACTGAAGCTTTCTTT.

V and J are TRBV7-6 and TRBJ2-7; 9 nucleotides align to TRBD1. V shed 4 bases and J 6 bases; nucleotides not matched to a gene: 4. Germline V gives CDR1 SGHVS, CDR2 FNYEAQ. The CDR3 runs to 13 residues. The CDR3 here is CASSSRTGVEQYF. In nucleotides, the CDR3 is TGTGCCAGCAGCTCTCGGACAGGGGTCGAGCAGTACTTC.

V usage is TRBV18 and J usage is TRBJ1-6; unclear D gene. V lost 2 bases, J lost 7 bases, and 9 bases lay in between. Germline CDR1 KGHSH, CDR2 LQKENI. CDR3 size: 14 residues. The CDR3 region is CASSPDAQNSPLHF. As DNA, the CDR3 is TGTGCCAGCTCACCAGATGCGCAAAATTCACCCCTCCACTTT.

This chain uses TRBV7-9 with TRBJ1-5; maybe TRBD1 (6 bases). Germline V gene sequence: CDR1 SEHNR, CDR2 FQNEAQ (reference sequence). The V end was cut by 1 base, the J end by 4 bases, with 11 bases between. CDR3 length equals 15 residues. CDR3 residues: CASSLGGHPNQPQHF. CDR3 nucleotide sequence: TGTGCCAGCAGCTTAGGGGGACACCCAAATCAGCCCCAGCATTTT.

V usage is TRBV7-6 and J usage is TRBJ2-7; 10 nucleotides line up with TRBD1. Looked up from germline, CDR1 is SGHVS and CDR2 is FNYEAQ. V was pared by 1 base and J by 6 bases, with 12 bases of the junction left unmatched. The length of the CDR3 is 17 residues. In DNA, the CDR3 is TGTGCCAGCAGCTTAGTAATCCGGGGGGACAGGGGTTCCGAGCAGTACTTC. Amino acids: CASSLVIRGDRGSEQYF.

This chain connects TRBV30 to TRBJ2-2, with D possibly matching TRBD1 (5 bases). Per germline, CDR1 GTSNPN and CDR2 SVGIG (reference sequence). Trimming removed 3 bases at V and 10 bases at J, with 9 bases between. CDR3 length equals 11 residues. The CDR3 reads CAWSTGEELFF. The CDR3 DNA sequence: TGTGCCTGGAGCACAGGCGAGGAGCTGTTTTTT.

The chain uses TRBV9 and TRBJ1-1; D is unresolved. The CDR3 extends over 13 amino acids. With 0 bases removed from V and 5 bases from J, the gap between germline ends came to 8 bases. Germline CDR1 is SGDLS and CDR2 is YYNGEE. The CDR3 spells CASSVGTGTEAFF. The CDR3 region has the DNA TGTGCCAGCAGCGTAGGTACGGGGACTGAAGCTTTCTTT.